The 5 T cell receptor beta chains in this list originate from one sample, sequenced in a study of T cell clonality in common variable immunodeficiency (dated by TCRdb to about 2015). Library generation was performed with the immunoSEQ multiplex PCR assay. What TCRdb holds here is the immuneACCESS table cut down to in-frame rearrangements. Part of the clones is not present; checked against another copy, under half of the missing clones reflect an unresolved V gene, and the others are unexplained. Here the sample lists about 55,000 clones, none seen once only. Roughly 0.83% of the sample is taken by the ten largest. Sequenced: peripheral blood mononuclear cells. These receptors were obtained from a person aged 18 to 75 in good health.

This clone was counted at least ten times. Read sequence stops 3 residues before the CDR3 end, and the germline J gene provides the missing end. The chain couples TRBV19 to TRBJ2-2; D might be TRBD1 (6 bases). The CDR3 sequence is 14 residues long. Germline V gene lookup returns CDR1 LNHDA and CDR2 SQIVND (reference sequence). V dropped 2 bases and J dropped 5 bases, with 9 bases sitting between them. CDR3 sequence reads: CASSIIGTTGELFF. The CDR3 bases that were read are TGTGCCAGTAGTATAATTGGGACAACCGGGGAG.

Turning to this clone: The read comes to an end 3 residues before the CDR3 does, leaving the germline J gene to fill in the end. V and J are TRBV7-9 and TRBJ2-2; 7 nucleotides agree with TRBD2. This CDR3 region has 15 residues. From germline, CDR1 is SEHNR and CDR2 FQNEAQ (reference sequence). The CDR3 bases that were read are TGTGCCAGCAGCTCCCTTCCTGGGGGGGATGAAAAG. This gives the protein CASSSLPGGDEK. The CDR3 as a whole reads CASSSLPGGDEKLFF.

Comments on this clone: The read gets to within 3 residues of the CDR3 end, and the germline J gene fills in the rest. V and J are TRBV6-4 and TRBJ2-2, with a weak D call TRBD1 (5 bases). The germline gives CDR1 MRHNA, CDR2 SNTAGT. The CDR3 sequence is 15 residues long. CDR3 protein: CASSQERSGANVLFF. CDR3 DNA (partial): TGTGCCAGCAGCCAGGAGCGCTCTGGGGCCAACGTG.

This clone has at least ten counts. The read comes to an end 3 residues before the CDR3 does, leaving the germline J gene to fill in the end. The chain recombines TRBV10-3 with TRBJ1-2; D is unresolved. The CDR3 contains 14 residues. Germline-derived CDR1 and CDR2 are ENHRY and SYGVKD. V gave up 4 bases and J gave up 0 bases, with 9 bases separating them. CDR3 DNA, as far as it was read: TGTGCCATCAGTGGTAGCTTCCCTAACTATGGC. Residues: CAISGSFPNYG. The whole CDR3 is CAISGSFPNYGYTF.

This clone was counted ten times or more. The read comes to an end 3 residues before the CDR3 does, leaving the germline J gene to fill in the end. The chain joins TRBV19 to TRBJ2-7, with 7 bases lining up with TRBD1. This CDR3 has 12 amino acids. V lost 6 bases to trimming and J lost 6 bases; unmatched junction nucleotides: 5. CDR1 is LNHDA, CDR2 SQIVND, per germline (reference sequence). Incomplete CDR3 DNA: TGTGCCAGTAGCCTAGACAGGGTCGAG. It yields the protein CASSLDRVE. The full CDR3 reads CASSLDRVEQYF.